This TCR beta chain was identified during a study of Graves' ophthalmopathy and Graves' hyperthyroidism (dated by TCRdb to 2016 to 2019). Describing the broader study: Peripheral blood was collected at initial diagnosis, before any treatment. To explore V-J signatures that distinguish ophthalmopathy from hyperthyroidism, a discovery set of about a hundred patients was enrolled, made up of 40 to 45 with ophthalmopathy and 55 to 65 with stable hyperthyroidism. In more than five hyperthyroidism patients, the T-cell repertoires found in thyroid tissue were compared with those found in blood. To tell Graves' ophthalmopathy apart from Graves' hyperthyroidism, and to predict which patients would progress to ophthalmopathy, the study relied on TCR beta repertoire signatures. In total, 135 blood samples were TCR-sequenced: fewer than 50 ophthalmopathy, approximately 75 hyperthyroidism and around 17 hyperthyroidism-to-ophthalmopathy patients. For independent validation, a separate cohort was made up of roughly 19 hyperthyroidism patients plus 17 patients who later progressed from hyperthyroidism to ophthalmopathy. After sampling, hyperthyroidism patients received methimazole starting at 30 mg daily, and ophthalmopathy patients received high-dose intravenous methylprednisolone. The 75 to 100 discovery patients were randomly split 7:3 into training and test sets.

A distance of 19 bases separates the germline ends of V and J, which lose 6 bases and 7 bases respectively. From the cysteine through the phenylalanine, the CDR3 covers 15 amino acids. The read is trimmed to its CDR3 DNA, 45 bases read in frame from base 1. For CDR1 and CDR2, the germline V gene lists LGHNT and FRNRAP. TCR beta CDR3 regions were amplified from RNA transcripts for repertoire sequencing. The first round of RT-PCR was done with HTBI primers and the Qiagen OneStep RT-PCR kit, and was followed by a second round of multiplex PCR, then size selection and purification. Libraries were sequenced on an Illumina HiSeq2000 using paired-end 100 bp reads. On the authors' methods: SOAPnuke was used for read processing, and reads with adapters, uncalled bases, a mean Phred below 15, or no exact constant-primer or identifier match were discarded. COPE v1.2.5 was used to merge high-quality paired reads. Each unique nucleotide sequence was treated as a clonotype, and MiTCR v1.1 was used to align the clonotypes to the IMGT TRB V, D and J references. Only V-J combinations with frequency above 0.0001 were analysed, covering around 99% of repertoires. A TCR clonal expansion and chaos score per V-J combination was defined as the ratio of F50 clonal expansion to chaos observed in the TCRdist matrix. Welch's t-statistics and random forest were used to reduce the features to approximately 13 V-J combinations, which were then used as input to a naive Bayes classifier. The similarity between thyroid and blood repertoires was quantified using the Morisita-Horn index. The raw public data were reprocessed by TCRdb itself: fastp quality trimming at Q25, MiXCR clonotype calling, in-frame beta chains only. One record per CDR3 amino acid sequence lists the most common genes and DNA. The V and J calls and clone size come from TCRdb's table, not from the authors' own analysis. A total of approximately 160,000 distinct CDR3 sequences appear in this sample, 30% to 45% of them only once. The ten largest clonotypes hold about 8.2% of the sample.

Patients with ophthalmopathy had moderately to severely active disease, with a Clinical Activity Score of 3 or more, a NOSPECS grade of 4 or more, and a disease duration of less than 3 months. Patients with other autoimmune diseases, uncontrolled infections, pregnancy or lactation were excluded from the study. Clinical symptoms, serum thyroxine, TRAb, thyroid ultrasound and orbital computed tomography were used for diagnosis. Using Ficoll-Paque density gradient centrifugation, PBMCs were isolated from approximately 11 ml of fresh peripheral blood. Total RNA was extracted with Trizol reagent and quality-checked on an Agilent 2100 Bioanalyzer. About this clonotype: Its antigen is currently not known. There are no base qualities to consult, and no much larger clone falls within one base.

The full study reports these points: In validation, the model predicted ophthalmopathy progression with nearly 71% sensitivity and about 73% specificity; eleven to twelve predicted patients were CT-confirmed with GO in a median of 6.5 months. Most expanded thyroid clonotypes with a frequency above 0.001 also appeared in blood, which suggests that blood repertoires may reflect the immune response in the thyroid. Ophthalmopathy was separated from stable hyperthyroidism by the 13-signature model with 85% to 90% sensitivity and 81.08% specificity in cross-validation and with 80%/75% in the test set. No statistical method was used to set the sample size in advance, and the investigators knew which group each participant was assigned to.

The sample comprised peripheral blood. The receptor's source is a man aged 25-45 years with Graves' ophthalmopathy. Donor details come from another sample of the same person, matched by shared clones. This chain joins TRBV12-5 to TRBJ1-5, with the D gene not clear enough to name. CDR3 loop: CASGPDHSIVQPQHF. The bases are TGTGCTAGTGGACCCGACCATTCCATAGTCCAGCCCCAGCATTTT.